These 16 T cell receptor beta chains originate from one sample sequenced in a study of blood T cell repertoires in COVID-19. Here immunoSEQ multiplex PCR was the method, and the copy in TCRdb shows in-frame clones only, minus some. Among about 120,000 clones listed, 80% to 85% were seen once. The sequenced sample consisted of PBMCs or T cells enriched from blood (not recorded which). These receptors came from a woman in her 30s who had recovered from COVID-19.

The table lists this clone with a few counts. J is TRBJ2-5 and V is TRBV4-1, with 7 bases aligning to TRBD2. Germline CDR1 MGHRA, CDR2 YSYEKL. The V and J ends lost 4 bases and 5 bases, in that order; junction bases with no gene match: 13. The CDR3 contains 16 residues. This CDR3 reads CASSPRTSWDLETQYF. In nucleotides, the CDR3 is TGCGCCAGCAGCCCTCGGACTAGTTGGGATCTGGAGACCCAGTACTTC.

V usage is TRBV6-5 and J usage is TRBJ1-2; D is ambiguous. This CDR3 contains 13 residues. V was trimmed by 7 bases and J by 8 bases, leaving 17 bases between them. Germline CDR1 is MNHEY and CDR2 is SVGAGI. CDR3 in DNA: TGTGCCAGCACGCCCGCTAGCTCCTCGGGCTACACCTTC. This encodes CASTPASSSGYTF.

The chain uses TRBV6-5 and TRBJ2-5; 7 bases are shared with TRBD2. Germline trimming cut 6 bases from V and 1 base from J; bases unmatched to any gene: 2. From germline, CDR1 is MNHEY and CDR2 SVGAGI. The CDR3 contains 13 residues. The CDR3 DNA reads as TGTGCCAGCAGAGCGGGAATCCAAGAGACCCAGTACTTC. Amino acid sequence: CASRAGIQETQYF.

This clone has a handful of counts. Other nucleotide sequences from this sample produce the same CDR3. The V and J genes are TRBV27 and TRBJ2-5; 11 nucleotides agree with TRBD2. The CDR3 extends over 15 amino acids. Trimming at V came to 2 bases and at J to 2 bases, leaving 1 base not matched to a gene. The germline gives CDR1 MNHEY, CDR2 SMNVEV (reference sequence). CDR3 in amino acids: CASSLLAGGQETQYF. The CDR3 region has the DNA TGTGCCAGCAGTTTACTAGCGGGAGGTCAAGAGACCCAGTACTTC.

V gene TRBV7-6 combines with J gene TRBJ2-6, with 8 nucleotides matching TRBD1. The V and J ends lost 6 bases and 0 bases, in that order; junction bases with no gene match: 4. CDR3 length equals 16 residues. CDR1 is SGHVS, CDR2 FNYEAQ, per germline. In DNA form, the CDR3 reads TGTGCCAGCAGGGGACAGGAAAGCTCTGGGGCCAACGTCCTGACTTTC. Encoded protein: CASRGQESSGANVLTF.

V is TRBV28 and J is TRBJ1-4, with no clear D. The CDR3 has 15 residues. Trimming shortened V by 2 bases and J by 5 bases, and 12 bases separated the two germline ends. The germline V gene has CDR1 MDHEN and CDR2 SYDVKM. The CDR3 spells CASSLSGGPNEKLFF. The CDR3, as DNA: TGTGCCAGCAGTTTAAGTGGCGGCCCGAATGAAAAACTGTTTTTT.

V usage is TRBV27 and J usage is TRBJ2-3, with D perhaps matching TRBD2 (6 bases). Looked up from germline, CDR1 is MNHEY and CDR2 is SMNVEV (reference sequence). The length of the CDR3 is 14 residues. The V and J ends lost 4 bases and 3 bases respectively, with 11 bases between them. CDR3 DNA sequence: TGTGCCAGCAGTTACTCGGGACTGACAGATACGCAGTATTTT. Translation gives CASSYSGLTDTQYF.

V usage is TRBV5-1 and J usage is TRBJ2-2; 8 positions match TRBD1. The CDR3 totals 16 residues. V gave up 4 bases and J gave up 4 bases; unmatched junction bases: 9. Germline V gives CDR1 SGHRS, CDR2 YFSETQ. The CDR3 nucleotides are TGCGCCAGCAGCAGCCTGACAGGGGCGAGCACCGGGGAGCTGTTTTTT. The encoded protein is CASSSLTGASTGELFF. The full variable domain, completed using reference TRBV5-1 and TRBJ2-2, is KAGVTQTPRYLIKTRGQQVTLSCSPISGHRSVSWYQQTPGQGLQFLFEYFSETQRNKGNFPGRFSGRQFSNSRSEMNVSTLELGDSALYLCASSSLTGASTGELFFGEGSRLTVL.

The chain carries TRBV5-5 and TRBJ2-5, with TRBD1 matching over 9 bases. This CDR3 has 16 residues. From germline, CDR1 is SGHKS and CDR2 YYEKEE (reference sequence). V dropped 5 bases and J dropped 5; count of bases not matched to a gene: 13. The DNA of the CDR3 is TGTGCCAGCAGGCTCACACAGGGGGCGCAGGTTGAGACCCAGTACTTC. As protein: CASRLTQGAQVETQYF.

J is TRBJ2-1 and V is TRBV4-1; 10 bases match TRBD1. The CDR3 loop spans 15 amino acids. The V gene end was trimmed by 8 bases and the J gene end by 9 bases; junction bases not matched to a gene: 13. CDR1 MGHRA and CDR2 YSYEKL come from the germline V gene. The CDR3: CASFSGQGDFGEQFF. The CDR3 DNA sequence: TGCGCCAGCTTTTCCGGACAGGGGGATTTTGGTGAGCAGTTCTTC.

This clone was recorded once. CDR3 in DNA: TGTGCCAGCAGCCCGGCAGGGCGAGACTCACCCCTCCACTTT. This encodes CASSPAGRDSPLHF. The rearrangement links TRBV7-2 to TRBJ1-6; tentative D call: TRBD1 (5 bases). Trimming shortened V by 5 bases and J by 10 bases, and 15 bases separated the two germline ends. The CDR3 covers 14 residues. Germline V lookup: CDR1 SGHTA, CDR2 FQGNSA.

The chain carries TRBV21-1 and TRBJ2-7; no check of the table's D call, TRBD2, against the DNA was made. TRBV21-1 is designated a pseudogene. The CDR3 is made up of 13 amino acids. In DNA form, the CDR3 reads TGTGCCAGCAGTCGGGATTTCTCCTACGAGCAGTACTTC. Protein sequence: CASSRDFSYEQYF.

The V call is TRBV2, the J call TRBJ2-1; tentative D call: TRBD1 (5 bases). Germline values: CDR1 SNHLY, CDR2 FYNNEI. Deletions cut 6 bases from V and 7 bases from J, with 10 bases between. This CDR3 is built from 12 residues. CDR3 in DNA: TGTGCCAGCAGGACAGAGTTTAATGAGCAGTTCTTC. Translated: CASRTEFNEQFF.

CDR3 protein: CASSARASYNEQFF. In DNA form, the CDR3 reads TGTGCCAGCAGTGCGCGGGCTTCCTACAATGAGCAGTTCTTC. The chain recombines TRBV2 with TRBJ2-1; weak D call: TRBD2 (5 bases). This CDR3 contains 14 residues. Per germline, CDR1 SNHLY and CDR2 FYNNEI. Trimming removed 4 bases from V and 1 base from J, with 8 bases in between.

The chain recombines TRBV28 with TRBJ2-5; D possibly corresponds to TRBD1 (6 bases). Germline CDR1 is MDHEN and CDR2 is SYDVKM. The CDR3 is made up of 15 amino acids. Trimming took 5 bases from V and 7 from J, leaving 20 bases between them. The CDR3 loop reads CASSPSDSQSPTQYF. The CDR3 DNA is TGTGCCAGCAGTCCATCGGACAGCCAATCCCCGACCCAGTACTTC.

This clone was recorded once. The V gene is TRBV19, the J gene TRBJ1-5, with D possibly TRBD1 on 6 matching bases. This CDR3 region has 16 residues. The germline V and J ends were trimmed by 4 bases and 1 base, with 14 bases remaining between them. Germline assignment: CDR1 LNHDA and CDR2 SQIVND (reference sequence). The CDR3 DNA reads as TGTGCCAGTAGTACCCTAACAGGGAAGAGCAATCAGCCCCAGCATTTT. Translating it yields CASSTLTGKSNQPQHF.